What follows is one T cell receptor (beta chain) and its context. V lost 0 bases, J lost 3 bases, and 6 bases stayed unmatched. Germline CDR1 reads MNHEY; CDR2 reads SVGAGI. The CDR3 loop spans 16 amino acids. This entry is derived from a study of T cell changes during pregnancy in multiple sclerosis. The assay was immunoSEQ multiplex PCR, and TCRdb's table has in-frame clones only and misses some. The table shows over 65,000 clones, with approximately 94% occurring only once. The sample was peripheral blood, taken in the third trimester of pregnancy. J is TRBJ2-3 and V is TRBV6-5; 7 nucleotides match TRBD2. The receptor comes from a female donor with multiple sclerosis, enrolled in a pregnancy study. CDR3 nucleotide sequence: TGTGCCAGCAGTTACTCGAGTGGGGGGGGTACAGATACGCAGTATTTT. This sequence encodes CASSYSSGGGTDTQYF.